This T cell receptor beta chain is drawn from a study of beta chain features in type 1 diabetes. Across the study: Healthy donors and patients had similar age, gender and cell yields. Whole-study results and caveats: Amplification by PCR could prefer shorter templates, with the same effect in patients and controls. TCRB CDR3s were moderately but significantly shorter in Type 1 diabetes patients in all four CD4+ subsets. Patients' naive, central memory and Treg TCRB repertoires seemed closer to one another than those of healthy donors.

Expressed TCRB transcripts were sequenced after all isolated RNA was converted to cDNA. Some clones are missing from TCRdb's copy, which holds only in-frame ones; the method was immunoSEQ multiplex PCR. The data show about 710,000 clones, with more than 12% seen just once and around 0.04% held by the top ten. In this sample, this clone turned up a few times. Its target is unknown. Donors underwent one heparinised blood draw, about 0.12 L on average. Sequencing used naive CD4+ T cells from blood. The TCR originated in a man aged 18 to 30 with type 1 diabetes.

The CDR3 DNA sequence: TGTGCCAGCAGATCTGGGGGGTACGAGCAGTACTTC. Amino acid sequence: CASRSGGYEQYF. The V call is TRBV6-5, the J call TRBJ2-7, with a tentative D call TRBD2 (6 bases). The ends were cut back, 6 bases at V and 4 bases at J, with 10 bases in the middle. There are 12 residues in the CDR3. Looked up from germline, CDR1 is MNHEY and CDR2 is SVGAGI.